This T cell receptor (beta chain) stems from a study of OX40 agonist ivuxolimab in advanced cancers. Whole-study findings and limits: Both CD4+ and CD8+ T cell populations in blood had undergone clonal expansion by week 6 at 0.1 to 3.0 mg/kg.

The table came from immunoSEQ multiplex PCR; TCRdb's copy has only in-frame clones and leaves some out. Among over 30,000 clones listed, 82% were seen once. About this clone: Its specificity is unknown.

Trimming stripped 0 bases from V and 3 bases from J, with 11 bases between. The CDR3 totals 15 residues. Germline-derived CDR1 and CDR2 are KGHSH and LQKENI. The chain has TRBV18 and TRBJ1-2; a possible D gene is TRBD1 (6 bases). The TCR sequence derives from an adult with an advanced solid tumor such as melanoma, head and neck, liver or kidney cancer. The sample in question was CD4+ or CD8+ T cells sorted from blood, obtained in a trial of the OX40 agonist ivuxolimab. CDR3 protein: CASSPPQGMDYGYTF. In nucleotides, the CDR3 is TGTGCCAGCTCACCACCGCAGGGGATGGACTATGGCTACACCTTC. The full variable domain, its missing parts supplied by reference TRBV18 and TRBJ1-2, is NAGVMQNPRHLVRRRGQEARLRCSPMKGHSHVYWYRQLPEEGLKFMVYLQKENIIDESGMPKERFSAEFPKEGPSILRIQQVVRGDSAAYFCASSPPQGMDYGYTFGSGTRLTVV.